Listed below are T cell receptor beta chains from one sample, sequenced in a study of blood T cell repertoires in COVID-19. Here immunoSEQ multiplex PCR was the method, and the copy in TCRdb shows in-frame clones only, minus some. The sample contains some 320,000 clones, roughly 89% of which appear only once. Sequencing was done on a sample of peripheral blood. These receptors all come from a woman in her 30s with COVID-19, enrolled during active disease. Each CDR3 is given with its conserved first and last residue. D genes are given only for firm matches. A row's size may be missing; if present it is once, few, many or a size class.

clone_size,d_call,j_call,v_call,cdr3_aa,cdr3_nt
.,.,TRBJ1-2,TRBV27,CASALRGSLYGYTF,TGTGCCAGCGCCCTTAGGGGCAGTCTGTATGGCTACACCTTC
.,TRBD2,TRBJ2-1,TRBV11-3,CASSLAGTSSYNEQFF,TGTGCCAGCAGCTTAGCCGGGACTAGCTCCTACAATGAGCAGTTCTTC
.,.,TRBJ1-3,TRBV5-6,CASSLWTTSGNTIYF,TGTGCCAGCAGCTTATGGACTACCTCTGGAAACACCATATATTTT
.,.,TRBJ1-4,TRBV6-6,CASSPKGTNEKLFF,TGTGCCAGCAGTCCTAAGGGGACTAATGAAAAACTGTTTTTT
.,.,TRBJ1-5,TRBV2,CASRWGFNQPQHF,TGTGCCAGCAGGTGGGGCTTCAATCAGCCCCAGCATTTT
.,TRBD2,TRBJ2-1,TRBV4-2,CASSQDQVLAPYNEQFF,TGTGCCAGCAGCCAAGATCAGGTACTAGCGCCCTACAATGAGCAGTTCTTC
few,TRBD2,TRBJ2-7,TRBV28,CASSLMGRGYEQYF,TGTGCCAGCAGTTTAATGGGGAGGGGTTACGAGCAGTACTTC
.,.,TRBJ2-1,TRBV2,CASTLLGGPGNEQFF,TGTGCCAGCACCCTACTGGGGGGGCCGGGGAATGAGCAGTTCTTC
.,TRBD1,TRBJ1-5,TRBV6-5,CASSTGEIAPQHF,TGTGCCAGCTCGACAGGGGAGATTGCGCCCCAGCATTTT
.,.,TRBJ2-3,TRBV6-5,CASFDRNTDTQYF,TGTGCCAGCTTTGACAGAAACACAGATACGCAGTATTTT
.,.,TRBJ1-1,TRBV25-1,CASSRGRGTEAFF,TGTGCCAGCAGCAGGGGTCGAGGCACTGAAGCTTTCTTT
.,.,TRBJ1-1,TRBV12-3/TRBV12-4,CASSLGQNTEAFF,TGTGCCAGCAGTCTGGGACAGAACACTGAAGCTTTCTTT
.,TRBD1,TRBJ1-1,TRBV7-6,CASSLGGGQDTEAFF,TGTGCCAGCAGCTTAGGGGGGGGACAGGACACTGAAGCTTTCTTT
.,.,TRBJ2-5,TRBV25-1,CASTVLGGTQYF,TGTGCCAGCACCGTACTGGGAGGGACCCAGTACTTC
.,.,TRBJ1-1,TRBV5-1,CASSLAGYSGAFF,TGCGCCAGCAGCTTGGCGGGATATAGCGGGGCTTTCTTT
once,.,TRBJ1-1,TRBV6-1,CASSEWAGLNTEAFF,TGTGCCAGCAGTGAATGGGCAGGTCTGAACACTGAAGCTTTCTTT
few,.,TRBJ1-1,TRBV7-9,CASSSREYTEAFF,TGTGCCAGCAGCTCCCGGGAATACACTGAAGCTTTCTTT
.,.,TRBJ2-1,TRBV12-3/TRBV12-4,CASSGLGSEQFF,TGTGCCAGCTCGGGACTTGGGAGTGAGCAGTTCTTC
.,.,TRBJ1-2,TRBV18,CASSTTSAGGYGYTF,TGTGCCAGCTCCACCACAAGTGCCGGCGGCTATGGCTACACCTTC
.,TRBD1,TRBJ1-1,TRBV5-6,CASSLGTGSTEAFF,TGTGCCAGCAGCTTGGGGACAGGGAGCACTGAAGCTTTCTTT
.,TRBD1,TRBJ1-5,TRBV5-1,CASSTGGLNQPQHF,TGCGCCAGCAGTACAGGGGGCCTGAATCAGCCCCAGCATTTT
.,.,TRBJ1-4,TRBV6-5,CASSYSGVPNEKLFF,TGTGCCAGCAGTTACTCGGGCGTTCCTAATGAAAAACTGTTTTTT
.,TRBD2,TRBJ2-1,TRBV18,CASSLELAGGHNEQFF,TGTGCCAGCTCACTCGAACTAGCGGGGGGCCACAATGAGCAGTTCTTC
once,TRBD1,TRBJ1-6,TRBV4-1,CASSQERTGGLSGNSPLHF,TGCGCCAGCAGTCAGGAGAGGACAGGGGGACTTAGTGGTAATTCACCCCTCCACTTT
.,TRBD2,TRBJ2-1,TRBV5-1,CASSLTGTSGVEQFF,TGCGCCAGCAGCTTGACCGGGACTAGCGGGGTTGAGCAGTTCTTC
.,TRBD1,TRBJ2-7,TRBV4-1,CASSQEDRGATYEQYF,TGCGCCAGCAGCCAAGAGGACAGGGGGGCTACCTACGAGCAGTACTTC
.,TRBD1,TRBJ1-1,TRBV18,CASSSDRAGNTEAFF,TGTGCCAGCTCATCGGACAGGGCGGGAAACACTGAAGCTTTCTTT
once,TRBD1,TRBJ1-2,TRBV27,CASSRTGGEYGYTF,TGTGCCAGCAGTCGGACAGGGGGCGAGTATGGCTACACCTTC
.,.,TRBJ1-3,TRBV9,CASSVAGGRSGNTIYF,TGTGCCAGCAGCGTAGCTGGAGGGCGCTCTGGAAACACCATATATTTT
.,.,TRBJ2-7,TRBV5-1,CASRLDSAYEQYF,TGCGCCAGCAGACTGGACAGTGCCTACGAGCAGTACTTC
.,.,TRBJ2-1,TRBV5-1,CASRTVHSYNEQFF,TGCGCCAGCCGGACAGTACACTCCTACAATGAGCAGTTCTTC
.,TRBD1,TRBJ2-7,TRBV5-1,CASSLFRDSSYEQYF,TGCGCCAGCAGCTTGTTCCGGGACAGCTCCTACGAGCAGTACTTC
once,.,TRBJ1-3,TRBV9,CASSVGGPGGNTIYF,TGTGCCAGCAGCGTGGGGGGGCCTGGTGGAAACACCATATATTTT
.,.,TRBJ1-6,TRBV28,CASSLPQTGSSPLHF,TGTGCCAGCAGTTTACCCCAGACAGGTAGCTCACCCCTCCACTTT
.,TRBD1,TRBJ1-1,TRBV6-4,CASSDSTGKGTEAFF,TGTGCCAGCAGTGACTCGACAGGGAAGGGCACTGAAGCTTTCTTT
.,.,TRBJ2-3,TRBV4-1,CASSRYQEDTQYF,TGCGCCAGCAGCCGGTATCAGGAAGATACGCAGTATTTT
few,TRBD1,TRBJ2-7,TRBV11-2,CASSLGQGAYEQYF,TGTGCCAGCAGCTTAGGTCAGGGGGCCTACGAGCAGTACTTC
once,.,TRBJ1-3,TRBV5-1,CASSLAHSGVGNTIYF,TGCGCCAGCAGCTTGGCCCACTCAGGGGTAGGAAACACCATATATTTT
.,TRBD2,TRBJ2-7,TRBV3-1/TRBV3-2,CASSLRLAGLYEQYF,TGTGCCAGCAGCCTAAGACTAGCGGGGCTCTACGAGCAGTACTTC
.,.,TRBJ2-7,TRBV5-1,CASRPEPRGPSQYF,TGCGCCAGCAGACCCGAACCCAGGGGCCCATCACAGTACTTC
.,.,TRBJ1-2,TRBV3-1/TRBV3-2,CASSHRGRGWGVGGYTF,TGTGCCAGCAGCCACCGTGGTCGGGGATGGGGTGTCGGGGGCTACACCTTC
.,.,TRBJ2-5,TRBV24-1,CATSDHGGPETQYF,TGTGCCACCAGTGATCACGGGGGGCCAGAGACCCAGTACTTC
.,TRBD1,TRBJ1-3,TRBV2,CASSLTGTVGNTIYF,TGTGCCAGCAGTCTCACCGGGACAGTGGGAAACACCATATATTTT
.,TRBD2,TRBJ2-7,TRBV11-2,CASSKGLAGVVGF,TGTGCCAGCAGCAAGGGACTAGCGGGGGTAGTGGGCTTC
.,TRBD1,TRBJ1-2,TRBV6-5,CASSPAGTGDYGYTF,TGTGCCAGCAGTCCCGCGGGGACAGGGGACTATGGCTACACCTTC
.,TRBD1,TRBJ2-5,TRBV5-6,CASSPEQGAVETQYF,TGTGCCAGCAGTCCCGAACAGGGGGCCGTGGAGACCCAGTACTTC
.,.,TRBJ2-7,TRBV19,CATEGESYEQYF,TGTGCCACTGAGGGGGAATCCTACGAGCAGTACTTC
.,TRBD2,TRBJ2-7,TRBV2,CASSEGLAREQYF,TGTGCCAGCAGCGAAGGACTAGCTCGCGAGCAGTACTTC
.,TRBD1,TRBJ2-5,TRBV7-2,CASSLGLKQGSQETQYF,TGTGCCAGCAGCTTAGGACTCAAACAGGGGAGTCAAGAGACCCAGTACTTC
.,.,TRBJ2-7,TRBV5-6,CASQDGIRHYEQYF,TGTGCCTCACAAGACGGGATTAGGCACTACGAGCAGTACTTC
.,.,TRBJ2-2,TRBV9,CASSVIEGEPGELFF,TGTGCCAGCAGCGTAATAGAGGGGGAACCCGGGGAGCTGTTTTTT
.,.,TRBJ2-7,TRBV28,CASIRSGGDYEQYF,TGTGCCAGCATCAGATCTGGCGGGGACTACGAGCAGTACTTC
.,.,TRBJ2-2,TRBV7-2,CASQKNLGAALNTGELFF,TGTGCCAGCCAAAAGAACCTGGGGGCGGCACTAAACACCGGGGAGCTGTTTTTT
.,TRBD2,TRBJ2-7,TRBV2,CASSVSDGGSSYEQYF,TGTGCCAGCAGTGTATCTGACGGGGGGAGCTCCTACGAGCAGTACTTC
.,.,TRBJ1-2,TRBV4-1,CASSPQGQTPGYTF,TGCGCCAGCAGCCCACAGGGTCAAACCCCGGGCTACACCTTC
.,.,TRBJ1-1,TRBV19,CASSLGGEGTEAFF,TGTGCCAGTAGTCTCGGGGGGGAAGGCACTGAAGCTTTCTTT
.,.,TRBJ2-7,TRBV21-1,CASSGWQYF,TGTGCCAGCAGCGGCTGGCAGTACTTC
.,TRBD1,TRBJ2-3,TRBV14,CASDRTGSTDTQYF,TGTGCCAGCGATAGGACAGGCAGCACAGATACGCAGTATTTT